This entry lists 14 T cell receptor beta chains sequenced from one sample in a study of shared clonotypes between healthy human individuals. Measured with immunoSEQ multiplex PCR; TCRdb has only the in-frame clones, and not every one. The sample contains around 500,000 clones, roughly 80% of which appear only once. Source material: PBMCs. These receptors all stem from a woman aged 40 to 50 in good health. Some clones in this sample may be carry-over from other donors' samples.

This chain joins TRBV7-9 and TRBJ1-1; 7 bases are shared with TRBD1. The CDR3 has 14 amino acids. CDR1 SEHNR and CDR2 FQNEAQ come from the germline V gene (reference sequence). The V gene end was trimmed by 5 bases and the J gene end by 5 bases; junction bases not matched to a gene: 8. CDR3 loop: CASSKGGLGTEAFF. CDR3 coding DNA: TGTGCCAGCAGCAAAGGGGGCCTGGGTACTGAAGCTTTCTTT.

As regards this clone: A much larger clonotype is one base distant, so this may be a read error. The conserved closing phenylalanine or tryptophan is absent in this CDR3, likely reflecting a read error. The rearrangement joins TRBV19 to TRBJ2-7; D possibly uses TRBD1 or TRBD2 (5 bases each). Looked up from germline, CDR1 is LNHDA and CDR2 is SQIVND (reference sequence). The CDR3 extends over 16 amino acids. The V gene lost 3 bases and the J gene lost 0 bases, with 15 bases spanning the gap. This chain's CDR3 is CASSMGLAGSSYEQYL. The CDR3 nucleotides are TGTGCCAGTAGTATGGGGCTAGCCGGTAGCTCCTACGAGCAGTACCTC.

This clone was observed a single time. The same CDR3 arises from other DNA sequences in this sample as well. The V and J genes are TRBV11-3 and TRBJ2-1; 13 nucleotides align to TRBD2. Germline trimming cut 5 bases from V and 4 bases from J; bases unmatched to any gene: 2. This CDR3 has 15 residues. Germline loops: CDR1 SGHNT, CDR2 YENEEA. CDR3 loop: CASSLGLAGYNEQFF. The CDR3 coding sequence is TGTGCCAGCAGCCTGGGACTAGCGGGGTACAATGAGCAGTTCTTC.

Comments on this clone: A much more abundant neighbour one base away suggests this may be a read error. The chain uses TRBV7-9 and TRBJ2-5; TRBD2 matches 8 bases. V shed 5 bases and J 4 bases; nucleotides not matched to a gene: 3. Germline CDR1 is SEHNR and CDR2 is FQNEAQ (reference sequence). The CDR3 extends over 13 amino acids. CDR3 sequence (DNA): TGTGCCAGCAGCCCAACTAGCGGAGAGACCCAGTACTTC. This encodes CASSPTSGETQYF. Variable domain in full (rest from reference TRBV7-9 and TRBJ2-5): DTGVSQNPRHKITKRGQNVTFRCDPISEHNRLYWYRQTLGQGPEFLTYFQNEAQLEKSRLLSDRFSAERPKGSFSTLEIQRTEQGDSAMYLCASSPTSGETQYFGPGTRLLVL.

The chain combines TRBV2 with TRBJ2-2; D ambiguous. V dropped 6 bases and J dropped 4 bases, with 9 bases sitting between them. CDR1 and CDR2 from the germline V gene are SNHLY and FYNNEI. CDR3 size: 13 residues. The CDR3 coding sequence is TGTGCCAGCAGGACCGAACTCACCGGGGAGCTGTTTTTT. This translates into CASRTELTGELFF.

The chain uses TRBV2 and TRBJ2-5; D remains unclear. Germline-derived CDR1 and CDR2 are SNHLY and FYNNEI. V dropped 5 bases and J dropped 5 bases, with 12 bases sitting between them. This CDR3 spans 13 amino acids. CDR3 residues: CASSKRRSETQYF. The CDR3 nucleotides are TGTGCCAGCAGTAAACGCCGCAGTGAGACCCAGTACTTC.

This sequence joins TRBV2 and TRBJ1-2; D is unclear. CDR1 SNHLY and CDR2 FYNNEI come from the germline V gene. The CDR3 runs 13 residues. Trimming shortened V by 4 bases and J by 4 bases, and 10 bases separated the two germline ends. CDR3 amino acids: CASSGRPPYGYTF. CDR3 DNA sequence: TGTGCCAGCAGTGGTCGTCCTCCCTATGGCTACACCTTC.

This rearrangement joins TRBV19 to TRBJ2-7, with D unclear. This CDR3 contains 15 residues. With 3 bases removed from V and 6 bases from J, the gap between germline ends came to 18 bases. Germline values: CDR1 LNHDA, CDR2 SQIVND (reference sequence). The CDR3 sequence: CASSMDIRPLREQYF. The CDR3, as DNA: TGTGCCAGTAGTATGGATATCAGGCCTCTACGCGAGCAGTACTTC.

V and J are TRBV30 and TRBJ2-3; TRBD2 might be the D (6 bases). V was trimmed by 0 bases and J by 3 bases, leaving 13 bases between them. Germline V CDR1 and CDR2: GTSNPN, SVGIG (reference sequence). This CDR3 spans 15 amino acids. CDR3 residues: CAWSVLAGRTDTQYF. The CDR3 DNA reads TGTGCCTGGAGTGTATTAGCAGGGAGGACAGATACGCAGTATTTT. Based on the CDR3 plus reference TRBV30 and TRBJ2-3, the full variable domain is SQTIHQWPATLVQPVGSPLSLECTVEGTSNPNLYWYRQAAGRGLQLLFYSVGIGQISSEVPQNLSASRPQDRQFILSSKKLLLSDSGFYLCAWSVLAGRTDTQYFGPGTRLTVL.

The rearrangement uses TRBV2 and TRBJ2-1; D ambiguous. Germline assignment: CDR1 SNHLY and CDR2 FYNNEI. The CDR3 runs to 10 residues. V shed 5 bases and J shed 6 bases, with 2 bases lying between them. In nucleotides, the CDR3 is TGTGCCAGCAGTTCCAATGAGCAGTTCTTC. This sequence encodes CASSSNEQFF.

This clone was observed a few times. The V gene is TRBV7-8, the J gene TRBJ2-5; 7 bases fit TRBD1. The junction had 11 bases not matched to a gene; V was cut back by 6 bases and J by 4 bases. The CDR3 length is 15 residues. Germline V lookup: CDR1 SGHVS, CDR2 FQNEAQ. The CDR3 nucleotides read TGTGCCAGCAGTTTCAATCCGACAGGGTCAGAGACCCAGTACTTC. This codes for CASSFNPTGSETQYF.

This clone has only one observation. V usage is TRBV18 and J usage is TRBJ1-1, with D possibly being TRBD1 (5 bases). In germline, CDR1 is KGHSH, CDR2 LQKENI. V was cut by 2 bases and J by 5 bases, with 12 bases left in between. The length of the CDR3 is 14 residues. CDR3 nucleotide sequence: TGTGCCAGCTCACCAACGACGGGGCGAACTGAAGCTTTCTTT. It translates to CASSPTTGRTEAFF.

V and J are TRBV11-2 and TRBJ2-1; tentative D call: TRBD2 (5 bases). V was pared by 2 bases and J by 7 bases, with 9 bases between. The CDR3 is 13 amino acids. Germline loops: CDR1 SGHAT, CDR2 FQNNGV. Here the CDR3 DNA reads TGTGCCAGCAGCTTAATGAGGGTTAATGAGCAGTTCTTC. It is translated as CASSLMRVNEQFF.

This chain uses TRBV5-4 with TRBJ2-1; D is uncertain. Trimming removed 0 bases from V and 6 bases from J, with 7 bases in between. CDR1 is SGHNT, CDR2 YYREEE, per germline (reference sequence). This CDR3 is 13 amino acids long. In DNA form, the CDR3 reads TGTGCCAGCAGCTTGGTTGTGCTCAATGAGCAGTTCTTC. Amino acids: CASSLVVLNEQFF. Together with reference TRBV5-4 and TRBJ2-1, the CDR3 gives the full variable domain: ETGVTQSPTHLIKTRGQQVTLRCSSQSGHNTVSWYQQALGQGPQFIFQYYREEENGRGNFPPRFSGLQFPNYSSELNVNALELDDSALYLCASSLVVLNEQFFGPGTRLTVL.